This is a list of T cell receptor beta chains from one sample in a study of blood T cell repertoires in COVID-19. TCRdb's table, derived via immunoSEQ multiplex PCR, lists solely in-frame clones and lacks some. The sample has some 200,000 clones, 84% seen once; the top ten hold 13% to 15%. The sample taken for sequencing was peripheral blood. The receptors stem from a young man with active or convalescent COVID-19. Each CDR3 is given with its conserved first and last residue. A clone size is listed for some rows: how often the clone was seen (once, few, many), or a class if it is expanded.

V,J,size,CDR3
TRBV19,TRBJ1-5,NA,CASRGTRDRSNQPQHF
TRBV28,TRBJ1-5,NA,CASFGGDETFHSNQPQHF
TRBV15,TRBJ2-5,NA,CATSRGGGGYETQYF
TRBV12-3/TRBV12-4,TRBJ1-2,NA,CASSSGGSGGYTF
TRBV6-2/TRBV6-3,TRBJ2-3,NA,CASSPGGSGKTDTQYF
TRBV10-1,TRBJ2-7,NA,CASSSGTHYEQYF
TRBV19,TRBJ1-1,once,CASRPGQAEAFF
TRBV19,TRBJ1-2,NA,CATGTGGVYGYTF
TRBV18,TRBJ2-3,once,CVSSPEDTDTQYF
TRBV4-3,TRBJ1-1,NA,CASSQDLSGLGTEAFF
TRBV11-3,TRBJ1-3,NA,CASSLDGSGNTIYF
TRBV6-6,TRBJ2-1,many,CASSLGGTSGGWSSYNEQFF
TRBV4-1,TRBJ1-5,NA,CASSPPRGGEGNQPQHF
TRBV9,TRBJ1-4,NA,CASSVGGINEKLFF
TRBV10-2,TRBJ2-1,once,CASSLDSPSSYNEQFF
TRBV3-1/TRBV3-2,TRBJ2-2,few,CASSRGTTGELFF
TRBV18,TRBJ2-6,NA,CASSRAGAFSSGANVLTF
TRBV6-5,TRBJ2-6,NA,CASSFGAWGVLTF
TRBV28,TRBJ1-5,NA,CASRTGHTQPQHF
TRBV19,TRBJ2-1,NA,CASSIEWGPSYNEQFF
TRBV10-3,TRBJ2-3,NA,CAISPQTSTDTQYF
TRBV10-2,TRBJ1-2,NA,CATRTGGNYGYTF
TRBV19,TRBJ2-3,NA,CASSQQYWSTDTQYF
TRBV4-3,TRBJ1-4,NA,CASSQDRGAGPEKLFF
TRBV30,TRBJ2-1,NA,CAWTLGGGSYNEQFF
TRBV10-3,TRBJ1-3,once,CAIRGDVGQSSGNTIYF